The next 25 T cell receptor beta chains were all read from a single sample in a study of molecular identifiers for immune sequencing clone quantification (dated by TCRdb to between 2018 and 2020). The library was produced with PCR. The sequencer was an Illumina HiSeq 4000. TCRdb reprocessing: public reads trimmed at Q25 with fastp, clones called with MiXCR, in-frame beta chains kept. Each entry is one CDR3 protein sequence, shown with its most common DNA and genes. For this sample the table gives approximately 500,000 distinct CDR3 sequences, of which over 20% were detected only once. The ten largest clones take up 0.7% to 1% of the sample. The sequencing input was naive CD8+ T cells from blood, with Jurkat cell RNA spiked in. The cell subset or site tag for this specimen amounts to: FACS-sorted CD8+CD4-CCR7+CD45RA+ naive T cells. These receptors all stem from a human donor in good health. Some libraries in this study had Jurkat cell RNA spiked in.

This clonotype has at least ten counts. V and J are TRBV6-2 or TRBV6-3 and TRBJ2-1; maybe TRBD2 (6 bases). V lost 6 bases to trimming and J lost 6 bases, with 15 bases between them. Per the germline V gene, CDR1 is MNHEY and CDR2 is SVGEGT. The CDR3 has 14 residues. DNA of the CDR3: TGTGCCAGCAGCCACCGAGGGACTGCCAATGAGCAGTTCTTC. Translating it yields CASSHRGTANEQFF.

The chain combines TRBV2 with TRBJ2-7; D is undetermined. V was trimmed by 1 base and J by 0 bases, leaving 10 bases between them. The CDR3 has 15 residues. The germline CDR1 and CDR2 sequences are SNHLY and FYNNEI. The CDR3 region has the DNA TGTGCCAGCAGTGAAGGCAGGCTAAACTCCTACGAGCAGTACTTC. Translation gives CASSEGRLNSYEQYF. Together with reference TRBV2 and TRBJ2-7, the CDR3 gives the full variable domain: EPEVTQTPSHQVTQMGQEVILRCVPISNHLYFYWYRQILGQKVEFLVSFYNNEISEKSEIFDDQFSVERPDGSNFTLKIRSTKLEDSAMYFCASSEGRLNSYEQYFGPGTRLTVT.

This clonotype has only a few counts. The chain carries TRBV5-8 and TRBJ1-1; D gene ambiguous. The CDR3 length is 16 residues. The germline CDR1 and CDR2 sequences are SGHTS and YDEGEE. The V end was cut by 3 bases, the J end by 2 bases, with 17 bases between. The CDR3 coding sequence is TGTGCCAGCAGCTCTCTCCCCCTGGTGGAAAACACTGAAGCTTTCTTT. Translation: CASSSLPLVENTEAFF.

Comment on this clonotype: A much larger clone differs from this one at a single base, so this may be a read error. This chain links TRBV6-2 or TRBV6-3 with TRBJ1-1, with D maybe TRBD1 (5 bases). Germline lookup yields CDR1 MNHEY and CDR2 SVGEGT. V was clipped by 7 bases and J by 4 bases, with 7 bases between them. This CDR3 region has 11 residues. CDR3 sequence: CASIGATEAFF. The CDR3 bases are TGTGCCAGCATCGGGGCCACTGAAGCTTTCTTT.

About this clonotype: This may be a read error, as it is one base from a much larger clone. The chain is built from TRBV5-3 and TRBJ2-3, with D perhaps matching TRBD1 (6 bases). TRBV5-3 is assigned to the ORF class and has an uncertain function. The ends were cut back, 8 bases at V and 4 bases at J, with 17 bases in the middle. The CDR3 loop spans 14 amino acids. This CDR3 is CASGFSGEPDTQYF. For the CDR3, the DNA is TGTGCCAGCGGCTTTTCAGGGGAGCCAGATACGCAGTATTTT.

This clonotype was counted between two and nine times. The chain recombines TRBV6-6 with TRBJ1-3; TRBD1 might be the D (5 bases). The CDR3 covers 17 residues. Trimming pared 1 base from V and 0 bases from J, leaving 13 bases between. Germline V gene lookup returns CDR1 MNHNY and CDR2 SVGAGI (reference sequence). CDR3 nucleotides: TGTGCCAGCAGTTACTTAGGGGACTTCGACTCTGGAAACACCATATATTTT. Translation: CASSYLGDFDSGNTIYF.

A remark on this clonotype: A much larger clone differs by one base, so this may be a read error. The CDR3 carries no conserved terminal phenylalanine or tryptophan, so it likely arises from a read error. This chain connects TRBV5-6 to TRBJ2-7; TRBD2 matches 8 bases. The trim removed 4 bases at V and 3 bases at J, leaving 18 bases unmatched. The CDR3 sequence is 18 residues long. CDR1 and CDR2 (germline): SGHDT, YYEEEE. CDR3 protein: CASSEKVGSGALYYEQYL. CDR3 nucleotides: TGTGCCAGCAGCGAAAAAGTTGGTAGCGGGGCGCTATACTACGAGCAGTACCTC.

The genes are TRBV11-2 and TRBJ1-5, with TRBD1 as a possible D gene (6 bases). CDR1 and CDR2 from the germline V gene are SGHAT and FQNNGV. Trimming left V 1 base short and J 6 bases short, with 16 bases between. The CDR3 has 16 residues. The CDR3 spells CASSLGGAGATQPQHF. CDR3 DNA: TGTGCCAGCAGCTTAGGAGGGGCGGGGGCAACTCAGCCCCAGCATTTT.

The sample holds many counts of this clonotype. The chain recombines TRBV9 with TRBJ2-3; 8 bases match TRBD2. Germline loops: CDR1 SGDLS, CDR2 YYNGEE. CDR3 length: 14 residues. Germline trimming cut 0 bases from V and 5 bases from J; bases unmatched to any gene: 2. This chain's CDR3 is CASSVVTSGDTQYF. The CDR3 DNA reads TGTGCCAGCAGCGTAGTAACTAGCGGAGATACGCAGTATTTT.

This clonotype was recorded at least ten times. V gene TRBV7-9 combines with J gene TRBJ2-3, with 9 nucleotides matching TRBD2. The germline CDR1 and CDR2 sequences are SEHNR and FQNEAQ (reference sequence). V was pared by 1 base and J by 2 bases, with 10 bases of the junction left unmatched. This CDR3 contains 18 residues. The CDR3 protein is CASSLGRLAALATDTQYF. The CDR3 DNA reads as TGTGCCAGCAGCTTAGGCAGACTAGCGGCGCTTGCCACAGATACGCAGTATTTT.

This clonotype was counted only a few times. The genes are TRBV11-2 and TRBJ1-6; 7 nucleotides match TRBD1. Germline V gene data show CDR1 as SGHAT and CDR2 as FQNNGV. Trimming took 3 bases from V and 0 from J; bases not matched to a gene: 5. The CDR3 runs 17 residues. CDR3 amino acids: CASSFGTASSYNSPLHF. CDR3 nucleotides: TGTGCCAGCAGCTTCGGGACAGCGAGCTCCTATAATTCACCCCTCCACTTT.

In regard to this clonotype: A much larger clone differs from this one at a single base, so this may be a read error. A read error is likely, as this CDR3 ends without the conserved phenylalanine or tryptophan. V gene TRBV4-1 combines with J gene TRBJ2-7; either TRBD1 or TRBD2 may fit D (5 bases each). Germline loops: CDR1 MGHRA, CDR2 YSYEKL. The CDR3 is 15 amino acids. Trimming left V 0 bases short and J 3 bases short, with 12 bases between. The CDR3 here is CASSQDGTANYEQYC. The CDR3 DNA sequence: TGCGCCAGCAGCCAAGATGGGACGGCCAACTACGAGCAGTACTGC.

The CDR3 is CSARDPGGWEKLFF. In DNA form, the CDR3 reads TGCAGTGCTAGAGATCCGGGGGGCTGGGAAAAACTGTTTTTT. The V call is TRBV20-1, the J call TRBJ1-4, with D possibly being TRBD1 (6 bases). The V end lost 0 bases, the J end lost 8 bases, and 13 bases lay between the germline ends. Germline V CDR1 and CDR2: DFQATT, SNEGSKA (reference sequence). The CDR3 spans 14 residues.

Many counts were recorded for this clonotype. This chain links TRBV20-1 with TRBJ1-5, with 7 bases fitting TRBD1. J lost 5 bases, V lost 0 bases, and 7 bases had no gene match. Germline CDR1 DFQATT, CDR2 SNEGSKA (reference sequence). CDR3 length equals 15 residues. The CDR3 region has the DNA TGCAGTGCTAGAGAGAACACTGACAGGGATCAGCCCCAGCATTTT. It codes for CSARENTDRDQPQHF.

V and J are TRBV7-2 and TRBJ2-1; 8 positions agree with TRBD2. With 4 bases clipped from V and 6 bases from J, the junction kept 8 bases outside the gene matches. Germline values: CDR1 SGHTA, CDR2 FQGNSA. CDR3 size: 15 residues. The CDR3 nucleotides are TGTGCCAGCAGCTCCCAGCGGGAGCGGGGCAATGAGCAGTTCTTC. Translation gives CASSSQRERGNEQFF. Drawing the rest from reference TRBV7-2 and TRBJ2-1, the complete variable domain is GAGVSQSPSNKVTEKGKDVELRCDPISGHTALYWYRQSLGQGLEFLIYFQGNSAPDKSGLPSDRFSAERTGGSVSTLTIQRTQQEDSAVYLCASSSQRERGNEQFFGPGTRLTVL.

For the CDR3, the DNA is TGTGCCAGCAGTGTGCACCCAGCTAACTATGGCTACACCTTC. As protein: CASSVHPANYGYTF. This chain connects TRBV27 to TRBJ1-2; D is uncertain. From germline, CDR1 is MNHEY and CDR2 SMNVEV (reference sequence). V was pared by 5 bases and J by 0 bases, with 10 bases between. This CDR3 region has 14 residues.

With regard to this clonotype: A clone one base away is much larger, so this may be a read error. CDR3: CASSIRTSTDTQCF. CDR3 sequence (DNA): TGTGCCAGCAGTATCCGGACTAGCACAGATACGCAGTGTTTT. The chain is built from TRBV27 and TRBJ2-3; 8 bases align to TRBD2. The CDR3 has 14 amino acids. Per germline, CDR1 MNHEY and CDR2 SMNVEV (reference sequence).

This clonotype has only a few counts. V usage is TRBV27 and J usage is TRBJ1-5; 8 bases map to TRBD1. This CDR3 spans 16 amino acids. Trimming at V came to 3 bases and at J to 2 bases, leaving 6 bases not matched to a gene. Germline loops: CDR1 MNHEY, CDR2 SMNVEV (reference sequence). The CDR3 loop is CASSLSGTGGNQPQHF. The DNA for the CDR3 is TGTGCCAGCAGTTTGTCGGGGACAGGAGGCAATCAGCCCCAGCATTTT.

A note on this clonotype: One base away lies a much larger clone, so this may be a sequencing read error. The genes are TRBV16 and TRBJ1-6; the D is unclear. The CDR3 is 18 amino acids. Per germline, CDR1 KGHSY and CDR2 FQNENV. The CDR3 is CASSQSSPGSSYSSPLHF. The CDR3 DNA follows: TGTGCCAGCAGCCAATCATCCCCGGGAAGCTCCTATAGTTCACCCCTCCACTTT.

With respect to this clonotype: The CDR3 ends on some other residue instead of the conserved phenylalanine or tryptophan, so this is likely a read error. The chain has TRBV28 and TRBJ1-1; D unresolved. V lost 5 bases and J 2 bases, leaving 9 bases between the germline ends. Looked up from germline, CDR1 is MDHEN and CDR2 is SYDVKM. The CDR3 contains 13 residues. CDR3 bases: TGTGCCAGCAGTCCGAGGGTTAACACTGAAGCTTTCCTT. Its translation is CASSPRVNTEAFL.

The genes are TRBV7-9 and TRBJ2-1; 7 positions match TRBD2. The CDR3 consists of 19 residues. The germline V gene encodes CDR1 SEHNR and CDR2 FQNEAQ (reference sequence). Trimming removed 5 bases from V and 4 bases from J; junction bases left unmatched: 20. Here the CDR3 DNA reads TGTGCCAGCAGCAACCCGACATGGGCGGGAGCCCAATATTACAATGAGCAGTTCTTC. This gives the protein CASSNPTWAGAQYYNEQFF.

This clonotype was seen a few times. The chain recombines TRBV27 with TRBJ2-7; 9 bases are shared with TRBD2. Germline V gene sequence: CDR1 MNHEY, CDR2 SMNVEV (reference sequence). V lost 6 bases, J lost 5 bases, and 11 bases stayed unmatched. This CDR3 contains 15 residues. DNA for the CDR3: TGTGCCAGCAGGCGTAATATGCGGGAGGGCCACGAGCAGTACTTC. Translated: CASRRNMREGHEQYF.

This clonotype was counted at least ten times. This chain uses TRBV24-1 with TRBJ2-1; D unclear. This CDR3 region has 11 residues. Germline lookup yields CDR1 KGHDR and CDR2 SFDVKD. The V and J ends lost 9 bases and 8 bases respectively, with 10 bases between them. CDR3 nucleotides: TGTGCCACCTCTTCAGTAGATGAGCAGTTCTTC. Protein sequence: CATSSVDEQFF.

This clonotype was recorded at least ten times. The chain recombines TRBV6-2 or TRBV6-3 with TRBJ1-5; 9 nucleotides line up with TRBD1. The CDR3 sequence is 20 residues long. The V gene end was trimmed by 7 bases and the J gene end by 0 bases; junction bases not matched to a gene: 19. CDR1 and CDR2 (germline): MNHEY, SVGEGT. The CDR3 DNA reads as TGTGCCAGCACATCGTCAAGACCGGGACAGGGATATTATAGCAATCAGCCCCAGCATTTT. This sequence encodes CASTSSRPGQGYYSNQPQHF.

With respect to this clonotype: Germline and junction disagree at one end, which may indicate a read error. V and J are TRBV20-1 and TRBJ2-5, with 9 bases that match TRBD1. Germline CDR1 reads DFQATT; CDR2 reads SNEGSKA (reference sequence). The CDR3 covers 17 residues. The CDR3 here is CSASPSSLGQGGEAQYF. Here the CDR3 DNA reads TGCAGTGCGTCCCCCTCTTCACTGGGACAGGGTGGAGAGGCCCAGTACTTC.